This T cell receptor (beta chain) was profiled in a study of Graves' ophthalmopathy and Graves' hyperthyroidism. Notes on the study in general: Blood samples also showed most expanded thyroid clonotypes exceeding 0.001 frequency.

This clonotype was recorded many times. Antigen unknown. Clinical symptoms, serum thyroxine, TRAb, thyroid ultrasound and orbital computed tomography determined diagnosis. The CDR3 spans 15 residues. Deletions cut 7 bases from V and 0 bases from J, with 18 bases between. From germline, CDR1 is SQVTM and CDR2 ANQGSEA. From RNA, the CDR3 regions of TCR beta chains were amplified and sequenced. Second-round multiplex PCR came after first-round RT-PCR with HTBI primers. TCRdb recomputed calls from the multiplex PCR reads with MiXCR, one row per CDR3 protein. Seen here are a few hundred thousand distinct CDR3 sequences, about 35% observed once, and the top ten hold about 4.2%.

The receptor was derived from an adult man with Graves' hyperthyroidism. The sample taken for sequencing was peripheral blood or thyroid tissue (not recorded which). The V gene is TRBV29-1, the J gene TRBJ1-1; TRBD1 is a possible D gene (5 bases). CDR3 amino acids: CSAEGQGRVNTEAFF. The CDR3 DNA reads TGCAGCGCCGAAGGCCAGGGAAGGGTGAACACTGAAGCTTTCTTT.